The present T cell receptor beta chain was sequenced within a study of blood T cell repertoires in COVID-19 (dated by TCRdb to the early 2020s). As for the study more broadly: Samples covering the acute and convalescent phases of COVID-19 were provided by collaborators in the United States, Italy and Spain. The material from the prospective study consisted of cDNA or gDNA derived from T cells, B-cell-depleted T cells, or PBMCs. Where HLA class I and class II types were available, the types were taken from metadata supplied by the sample provider, not from assay-based typing. The repertoires were released in a freely available public database meant as a resource for research on the immune response to SARS-CoV-2. Samples came from the ongoing ImmuneRACE study (first 160 participants) plus 1,254 subjects from 6 global collaborators. Deeply sampled blood TCRbeta repertoires from subjects exposed to, actively infected with, or recovered from COVID-19 were included in the dataset. The sample metadata nearly always contained a de-identified subject ID, COVID-19 status, age in years and sex. Overall results and qualifications from the work: The amount of clinical and demographic metadata varied by source and participant and was provided uncurated.

The immunoSEQ Assay, a bias-controlled multiplex PCR, was used to amplify TCRbeta CDR3 regions from genomic DNA. Processing in the source paper ran as follows. The number of nucleated cells in each sample was estimated from the amplification of reference gene primers within the assay. Sequence reads were collapsed and filtered to measure the absolute abundance of every unique TCRbeta CDR3 rearrangement. For each sample, productive Simpson clonality was calculated as the square root of Simpson's diversity index over productive rearrangements. TCRdb limited this immuneACCESS table to in-frame rearrangements with V and J called. A share of clones is missing; checked studies link under half to unresolved V genes, and the rest is unexplained. Clone size and the V and J calls come from that table; the DNA yielded D and trimming. The sample records approximately 81,000 clones, 91% of which are singletons. The ten largest clones add up to 1.5% to 2% of the sample.

V was cut back by 5 bases and J by 4 bases, leaving a gap of 15 bases between them. Measured from the cysteine to the phenylalanine, the CDR3 is 14 residues long. This entry keeps only the CDR3 DNA: 42 bases, framed from base 1. Per the germline V gene, SGHVS is the CDR1 and FNYEAQ is the CDR2. Collaborating institutions collected whole blood in K2EDTA tubes following their own protocols. For TCRbeta analysis, collaborators shipped samples in one of three forms: frozen whole blood, isolated PBMCs, or DNA extracted from either of those sample types. Only one count was recorded for this clone. What antigen it recognizes has not been identified. Base qualities are missing; no much larger clone stands one base away.

The receptor's source is a woman between 50 and 59 years old in a cohort sampled during active COVID-19. The rearrangement combines TRBV7-6 with TRBJ2-7; matching of 6 bases hints at TRBD1 as the D gene. Sequenced input: peripheral blood. In nucleotide form, the sequence is TGTGCCAGCAGCCCCTCCAGGGGAAGGTACGAGCAGTACTTC. This codes for CASSPSRGRYEQYF.